These 20 T cell receptor beta chains came from one sample sequenced in a study of blood T cell repertoires in COVID-19 (dated by TCRdb to about 2020). The library relied on the immunoSEQ multiplex PCR assay. The source is immuneACCESS, and TCRdb retained only in-frame sequences with V and J called. Part of the clones is not carried over; for the studies checked, unresolved V genes explain less than half of this, and the remainder is unexplained. This sample holds over 85,000 clones; around three quarters were observed only once. Around 8% of the sample goes to the ten largest clones. The sample comprised peripheral blood. The receptors come from a woman aged 60-75 years with acute or convalescent COVID-19.

This chain links TRBV7-9 with TRBJ1-4; no reliable D call. V lost 5 bases and J 7 bases, leaving 14 bases between the germline ends. Germline V gene lookup returns CDR1 SEHNR and CDR2 FQNEAQ (reference sequence). The CDR3 covers 14 residues. CDR3 amino acids: CASSPHQEAEKLFF. For the CDR3, the DNA is TGTGCCAGCAGCCCTCACCAGGAGGCTGAAAAACTGTTTTTT.

A few counts support this clone. The rearrangement uses TRBV3-1 (or the pseudogene TRBV3-2) and TRBJ1-1, with D perhaps matching TRBD1 (5 bases). The CDR3 has 13 amino acids. Germline lookup yields CDR1 LGHDT and CDR2 YNNKEL (reference sequence). V was clipped by 5 bases and J by 2 bases, with 9 bases between them. The CDR3 is CASSGGKNTEAFF. Here the CDR3 DNA reads TGTGCCAGCAGCGGGGGGAAAAACACTGAAGCTTTCTTT.

V and J are TRBV5-4 and TRBJ2-1; D gene unclear. This CDR3 spans 14 amino acids. The germline CDR1 and CDR2 sequences are SGHNT and YYREEE (reference sequence). V gave up 0 bases and J gave up 4 bases, with 8 bases separating them. The DNA for the CDR3 is TGTGCCAGCAGCTTGGCTAACGCTTACAATGAGCAGTTCTTC. Translation: CASSLANAYNEQFF.

CDR3 in DNA: TGTGCCTGGAGTCGGGATTCGAACACTGAAGCTTTCTTT. It codes for CAWSRDSNTEAFF. This chain links TRBV12-3 or TRBV12-4 with TRBJ1-1; D is undetermined. This CDR3 has 13 amino acids. Trimming cost V 11 bases and J 1 base, with 14 bases left between them.

This clone was seen just once. The chain combines TRBV6-5 with TRBJ1-5, with a tentative D call TRBD1 (6 bases). Germline V gives CDR1 MNHEY, CDR2 SVGAGI. V lost 2 bases and J lost 2, with 7 bases in between. CDR3 length: 14 amino acids. CDR3 amino acids: CASSYRTGNQPQHF. CDR3 nucleotides: TGTGCCAGCAGTTACAGGACAGGCAATCAGCCCCAGCATTTT.

The chain joins TRBV6-5 to TRBJ1-2; 8 bases map to TRBD1. Germline V gene lookup returns CDR1 MNHEY and CDR2 SVGAGI. Trimming removed 6 bases from V and 3 bases from J; junction bases left unmatched: 9. The CDR3 extends over 15 amino acids. The DNA for the CDR3 is TGTGCCAGCAGCCGGGACAGGACCACCTACTATGGCTACACCTTC. Amino acids: CASSRDRTTYYGYTF.

This clone showed up just once. The sample contains more than one DNA sequence encoding this CDR3. This chain connects TRBV3-1 (or the pseudogene TRBV3-2) to TRBJ1-5, with 9 nucleotides matching TRBD1. V lost 1 base and J lost 4; bases outside the gene matches: 2. Germline lookup yields CDR1 LGHDT and CDR2 YNNKEL (reference sequence). This CDR3 is built from 15 residues. CDR3 sequence: CASSQGGQGNQPQHF. The CDR3 region has the DNA TGTGCCAGCAGCCAAGGCGGACAGGGGAATCAGCCCCAGCATTTT.

The chain carries TRBV10-3 and TRBJ2-7; 10 positions agree with TRBD1. The CDR3 is 17 amino acids. Germline CDR1 ENHRY, CDR2 SYGVKD. Trimming at V came to 0 bases and at J to 6 bases, leaving 11 bases not matched to a gene. DNA of the CDR3: TGTGCCATCAGTGAGTCGTTTGGGGACAGGGGTCTTTTCGAGCAGTACTTC. As protein: CAISESFGDRGLFEQYF.

V is TRBV6-5 and J is TRBJ1-1, with D uncertain. V dropped 6 bases and J dropped 2 bases, with 13 bases sitting between them. CDR3 length equals 14 residues. From germline, CDR1 is MNHEY and CDR2 SVGAGI. The CDR3 here is CASSRQPGNTEAFF. The CDR3 DNA is TGTGCCAGCAGCCGACAACCGGGAAACACTGAAGCTTTCTTT.

This clone was seen more than once but under ten times. The J gene is TRBJ1-2, the V gene TRBV30; 9 bases map to TRBD1. The CDR3 runs to 14 residues. Trimming at V came to 3 bases and at J to 1 base, leaving 3 bases not matched to a gene. CDR1 and CDR2 (germline): GTSNPN, SVGIG (reference sequence). In DNA form, the CDR3 reads TGTGCCTGGAGGGGGGACAGGGTTAACTATGGCTACACCTTC. Translating it yields CAWRGDRVNYGYTF.

The chain carries TRBV5-4 and TRBJ1-5; perhaps TRBD1 as D (6 bases). The length of the CDR3 is 16 residues. Germline V gene sequence: CDR1 SGHNT, CDR2 YYREEE (reference sequence). V lost 4 bases and J 7 bases, leaving 21 bases between the germline ends. In nucleotides, the CDR3 is TGTGCCAGCAGCATTGGGGGACAACTCAATGGGCAGCCCCAGCATTTT. Its translation: CASSIGGQLNGQPQHF. Combining the CDR3 with reference TRBV5-4 and TRBJ1-5 gives the whole variable domain ETGVTQSPTHLIKTRGQQVTLRCSSQSGHNTVSWYQQALGQGPQFIFQYYREEENGRGNFPPRFSGLQFPNYSSELNVNALELDDSALYLCASSIGGQLNGQPQHFGDGTRLSIL.

The V and J genes are TRBV2 and TRBJ1-2; 8 positions match TRBD1. The V and J ends lost 4 bases and 14 bases, in that order; junction bases with no gene match: 12. The germline V gene encodes CDR1 SNHLY and CDR2 FYNNEI. The CDR3 runs to 13 residues. This CDR3 is CASSGIRQGAQTF. The CDR3 DNA follows: TGTGCCAGCAGTGGGATTCGGCAGGGGGCGCAGACCTTC.

V and J are TRBV14 and TRBJ1-1, with D possibly matching TRBD1 (5 bases). Germline V CDR1 and CDR2: SGHDN, FVKESK. CDR3 length equals 14 residues. V was shortened by 4 bases and J by 2 bases, with 11 bases between the two germline ends. CDR3 protein: CASSLLGGNTEAFF. DNA for the CDR3: TGTGCCAGCAGCCTGCTGGGGGGTAACACTGAAGCTTTCTTT.

This clone was seen only a few times. V usage is TRBV29-1 and J usage is TRBJ2-1; 9 bases fit TRBD1. V trimming: 7 bases; J trimming: 2 bases; junction bases outside the gene matches: 6. CDR1 is SQVTM and CDR2 is ANQGSEA in the germline V gene. The CDR3 spans 14 residues. The CDR3 sequence: CSAADRGAYNEQFF. The CDR3 nucleotides are TGCAGCGCCGCGGACAGGGGCGCCTACAATGAGCAGTTCTTC.

The genes are TRBV19 and TRBJ1-2; 7 nucleotides line up with TRBD1. Germline CDR1 and CDR2: LNHDA and SQIVND (reference sequence). This CDR3 has 15 residues. V was clipped by 7 bases and J by 0 bases; unmatched bases: 8. DNA of the CDR3: TGTGCCAGTACCCTAGACAGGGCAGCTAACTATGGCTACACCTTC. Translating gives CASTLDRAANYGYTF.

CDR3 sequence (DNA): TGTGCCAGCAAAGCCCCCTCTACCTCTGGGAGGGAAAAACTGTTTTTT. Amino acid sequence: CASKAPSTSGREKLFF. The V gene is TRBV27, the J gene TRBJ1-4; D unresolved. V lost 7 bases and J 8 bases, leaving 23 bases between the germline ends. Germline V gene data show CDR1 as MNHEY and CDR2 as SMNVEV (reference sequence). This CDR3 has 16 amino acids.

In this sample, this clone turned up a few times. V is TRBV3-1 (or the pseudogene TRBV3-2) and J is TRBJ1-5; D call uncertain. The length of the CDR3 is 15 residues. The germline gives CDR1 LGHDT, CDR2 YNNKEL (reference sequence). Deletions cut 4 bases from V and 4 bases from J, with 14 bases between. The CDR3 sequence is CASSPPGFRNQPQHF. In DNA form, the CDR3 reads TGTGCCAGCAGCCCCCCGGGGTTTAGGAATCAGCCCCAGCATTTT.

The chain uses TRBV3-1 (or the pseudogene TRBV3-2) and TRBJ2-2, with D possibly matching TRBD2 (5 bases). The germline V gene has CDR1 LGHDT and CDR2 YNNKEL (reference sequence). The CDR3 totals 14 residues. The ends were cut back, 4 bases at V and 5 bases at J, with 11 bases in the middle. Here the CDR3 DNA reads TGTGCCAGCAGCCTTAAGACGGGAACCGGGGAGCTGTTTTTT. This encodes CASSLKTGTGELFF.

This clone was counted once. V and J are TRBV7-2 and TRBJ2-5, with 8 positions matching TRBD2. This CDR3 spans 15 amino acids. The germline V gene has CDR1 SGHTA and CDR2 FQGNSA. Losses at the gene ends were 6 bases for V and 4 bases for J; bases not matched to a gene: 10. The CDR3 sequence is CASRRTGTRGETQYF. Written as DNA, the CDR3 is TGTGCCAGCAGGCGCACCGGGACTAGGGGAGAGACCCAGTACTTC.

The V and J genes are TRBV5-1 and TRBJ1-6; perhaps TRBD1 as D (5 bases). CDR1 SGHRS and CDR2 YFSETQ come from the germline V gene. The V end was cut by 0 bases, the J end by 8 bases, with 9 bases between. CDR3 length: 14 amino acids. CDR3 in amino acids: CASSLARAYSPLHF. DNA of the CDR3: TGCGCCAGCAGCTTGGCCAGGGCTTATTCACCCCTCCACTTT.